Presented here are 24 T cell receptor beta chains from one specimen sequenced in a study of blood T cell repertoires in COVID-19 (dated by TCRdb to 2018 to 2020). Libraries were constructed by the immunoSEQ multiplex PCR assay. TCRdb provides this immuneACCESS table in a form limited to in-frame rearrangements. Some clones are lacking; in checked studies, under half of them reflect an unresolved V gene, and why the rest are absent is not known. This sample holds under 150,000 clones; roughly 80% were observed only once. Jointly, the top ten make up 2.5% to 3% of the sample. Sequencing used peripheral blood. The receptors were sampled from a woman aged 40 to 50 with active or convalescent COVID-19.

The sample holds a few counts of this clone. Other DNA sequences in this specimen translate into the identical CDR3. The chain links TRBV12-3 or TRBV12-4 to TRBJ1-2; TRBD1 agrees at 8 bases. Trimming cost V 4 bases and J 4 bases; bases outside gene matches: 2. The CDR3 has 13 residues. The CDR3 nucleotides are TGTGCCAGCAGTTCCACAGGGGGCTATGGCTACACCTTC. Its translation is CASSSTGGYGYTF.

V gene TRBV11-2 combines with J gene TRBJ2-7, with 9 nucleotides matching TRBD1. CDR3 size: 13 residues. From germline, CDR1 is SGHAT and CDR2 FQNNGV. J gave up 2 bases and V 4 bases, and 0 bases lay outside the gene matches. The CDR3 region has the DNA TGTGCCAGCAGCTGGACAGGGGCCTACGAGCAGTACTTC. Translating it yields CASSWTGAYEQYF. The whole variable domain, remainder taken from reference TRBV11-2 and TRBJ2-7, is EAGVAQSPRYKIIEKRQSVAFWCNPISGHATLYWYQQILGQGPKLLIQFQNNGVVDDSQLPKDRFSAERLKGVDSTLKIQPAKLEDSAVYLCASSWTGAYEQYFGPGTRLTVT.

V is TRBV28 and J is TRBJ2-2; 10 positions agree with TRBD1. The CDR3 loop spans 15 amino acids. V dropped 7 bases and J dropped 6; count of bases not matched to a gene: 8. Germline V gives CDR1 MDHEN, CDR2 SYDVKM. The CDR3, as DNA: TGTGCCAGCATAAGACAGGGGGCGCCCGCCGGGGAGCTGTTTTTT. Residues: CASIRQGAPAGELFF.

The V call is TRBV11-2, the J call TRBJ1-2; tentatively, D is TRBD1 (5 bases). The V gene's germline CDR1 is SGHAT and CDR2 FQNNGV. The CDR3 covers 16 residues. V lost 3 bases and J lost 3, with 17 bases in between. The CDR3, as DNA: TGTGCCAGCAGCTTCCAGGGCGTCCCCCCAGACTATGGCTACACCTTC. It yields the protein CASSFQGVPPDYGYTF.

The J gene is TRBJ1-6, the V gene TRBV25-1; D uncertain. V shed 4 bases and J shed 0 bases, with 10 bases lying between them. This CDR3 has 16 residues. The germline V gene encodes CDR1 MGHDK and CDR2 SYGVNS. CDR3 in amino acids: CASSASTSSYNSPLHF. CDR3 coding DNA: TGTGCCAGCAGTGCGAGCACGAGCTCCTATAATTCACCCCTCCACTTT.

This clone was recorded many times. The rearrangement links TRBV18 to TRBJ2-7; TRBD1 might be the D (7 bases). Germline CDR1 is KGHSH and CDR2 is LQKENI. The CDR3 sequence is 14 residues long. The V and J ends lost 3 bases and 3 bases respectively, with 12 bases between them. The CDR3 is CASSPTGEDYEQYF. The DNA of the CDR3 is TGTGCCAGCTCACCCACAGGGGAGGACTACGAGCAGTACTTC.

For the CDR3, the DNA is TGTGCCAGCAGTGACAGGGGCAATCAGCCCCAGCATTTT. Residues: CASSDRGNQPQHF. The rearrangement joins TRBV2 to TRBJ1-5, with D possibly matching TRBD1 (5 bases). CDR1 SNHLY and CDR2 FYNNEI come from the germline V gene. The V end was cut by 3 bases, the J end by 2 bases, with 5 bases between. The CDR3 loop spans 13 amino acids.

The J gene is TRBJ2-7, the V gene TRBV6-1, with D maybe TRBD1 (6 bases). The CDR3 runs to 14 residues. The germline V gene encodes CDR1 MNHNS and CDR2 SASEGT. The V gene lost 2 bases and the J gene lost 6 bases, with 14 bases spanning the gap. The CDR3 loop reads CASSEHRDMSEQYF. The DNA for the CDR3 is TGTGCCAGCAGTGAACACCGGGACATGTCCGAGCAGTACTTC.

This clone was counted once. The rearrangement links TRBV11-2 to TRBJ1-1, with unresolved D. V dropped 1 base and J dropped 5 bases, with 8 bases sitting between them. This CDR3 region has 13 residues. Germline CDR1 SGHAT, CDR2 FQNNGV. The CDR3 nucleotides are TGTGCCAGCAGCTTAGTGACCGGGACTGAAGCTTTCTTT. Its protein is CASSLVTGTEAFF. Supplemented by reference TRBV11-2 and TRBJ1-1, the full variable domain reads EAGVAQSPRYKIIEKRQSVAFWCNPISGHATLYWYQQILGQGPKLLIQFQNNGVVDDSQLPKDRFSAERLKGVDSTLKIQPAKLEDSAVYLCASSLVTGTEAFFGQGTRLTVV.

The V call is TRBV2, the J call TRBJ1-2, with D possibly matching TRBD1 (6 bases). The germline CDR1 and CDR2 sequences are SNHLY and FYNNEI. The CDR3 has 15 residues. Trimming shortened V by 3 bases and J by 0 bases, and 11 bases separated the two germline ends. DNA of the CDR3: TGTGCCAGCAGTGACAGGGGATTCTCTAACTATGGCTACACCTTC. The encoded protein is CASSDRGFSNYGYTF.

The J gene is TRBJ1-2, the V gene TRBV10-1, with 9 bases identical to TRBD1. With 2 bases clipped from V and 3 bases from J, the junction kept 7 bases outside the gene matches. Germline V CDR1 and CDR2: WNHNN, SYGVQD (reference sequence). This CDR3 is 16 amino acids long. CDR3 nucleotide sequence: TGCGCCAGCAGTGAGAATATCGGGACAGGGTACTATGGCTACACCTTC. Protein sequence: CASSENIGTGYYGYTF.

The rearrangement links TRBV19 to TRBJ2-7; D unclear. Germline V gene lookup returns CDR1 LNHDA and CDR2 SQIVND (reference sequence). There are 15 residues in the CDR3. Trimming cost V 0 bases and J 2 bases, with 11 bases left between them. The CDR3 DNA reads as TGTGCCAGTAGTATAGATTTAGGCCAGGCCTACGAGCAGTACTTC. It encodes CASSIDLGQAYEQYF.

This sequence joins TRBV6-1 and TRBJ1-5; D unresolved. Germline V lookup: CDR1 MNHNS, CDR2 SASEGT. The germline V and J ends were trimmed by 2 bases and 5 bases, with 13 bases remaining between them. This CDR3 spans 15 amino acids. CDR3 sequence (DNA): TGTGCCAGCAGTGAATATTCCGTAAACTATCAGCCCCAGCATTTT. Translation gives CASSEYSVNYQPQHF.

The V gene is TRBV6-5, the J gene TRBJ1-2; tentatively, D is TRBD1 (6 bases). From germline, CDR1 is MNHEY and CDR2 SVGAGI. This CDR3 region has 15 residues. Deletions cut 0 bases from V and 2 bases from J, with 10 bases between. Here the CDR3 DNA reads TGTGCCAGCAGTTACTCAGAGGGGGTGAACTATGGCTACACCTTC. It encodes CASSYSEGVNYGYTF.

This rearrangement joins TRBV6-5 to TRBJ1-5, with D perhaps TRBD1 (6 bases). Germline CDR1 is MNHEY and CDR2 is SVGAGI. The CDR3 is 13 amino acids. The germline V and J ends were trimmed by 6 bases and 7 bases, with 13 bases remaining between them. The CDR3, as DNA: TGTGCCAGCAGCCCAGGGGTCCGGCAGCCCCAGCATTTT. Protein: CASSPGVRQPQHF.

In DNA, the CDR3 is TGTGCCAGCCGGCGGGGGTCCGGGGGCGCGAGGGAACTGTTTTTT. Encoded protein: CASRRGSGGARELFF. The genes are TRBV27 and TRBJ1-4, with D tentatively TRBD1 (6 bases). CDR1 and CDR2 (germline): MNHEY, SMNVEV (reference sequence). Trimming shortened V by 8 bases and J by 12 bases, and 25 bases separated the two germline ends. The CDR3 runs 15 residues.

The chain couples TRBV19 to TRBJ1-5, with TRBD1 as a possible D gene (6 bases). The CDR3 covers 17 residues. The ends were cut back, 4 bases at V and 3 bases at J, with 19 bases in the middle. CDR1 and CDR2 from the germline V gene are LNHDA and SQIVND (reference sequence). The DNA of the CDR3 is TGTGCCAGTAGTAACAGGGCCATTAATGAACCCAATCAGCCCCAGCATTTT. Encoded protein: CASSNRAINEPNQPQHF.

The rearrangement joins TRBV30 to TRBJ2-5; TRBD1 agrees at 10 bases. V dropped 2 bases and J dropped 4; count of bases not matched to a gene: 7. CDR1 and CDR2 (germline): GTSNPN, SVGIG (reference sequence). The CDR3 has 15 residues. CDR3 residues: CAWSFYRDRGETQYF. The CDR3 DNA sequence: TGTGCCTGGAGTTTTTACCGGGACAGGGGAGAGACCCAGTACTTC.

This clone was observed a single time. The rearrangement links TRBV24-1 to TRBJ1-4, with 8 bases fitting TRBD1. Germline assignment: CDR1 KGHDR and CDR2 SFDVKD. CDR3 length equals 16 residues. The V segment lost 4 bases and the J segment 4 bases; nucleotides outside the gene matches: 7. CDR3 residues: CATSDFDRGGNEKLFF. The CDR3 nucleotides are TGTGCCACCAGTGACTTCGACAGGGGAGGTAATGAAAAACTGTTTTTT.

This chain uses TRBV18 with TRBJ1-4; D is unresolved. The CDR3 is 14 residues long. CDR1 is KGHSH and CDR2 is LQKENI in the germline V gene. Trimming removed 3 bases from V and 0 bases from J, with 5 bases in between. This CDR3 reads CASSPSPTNEKLFF. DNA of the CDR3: TGTGCCAGCTCACCCAGTCCAACTAATGAAAAACTGTTTTTT.

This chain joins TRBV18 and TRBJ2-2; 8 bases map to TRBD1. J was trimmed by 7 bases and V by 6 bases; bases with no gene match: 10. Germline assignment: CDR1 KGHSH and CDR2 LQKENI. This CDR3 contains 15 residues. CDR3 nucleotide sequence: TGTGCCAGCTCGTCGGGACAGGCTGACGTCGGGGAGCTGTTTTTT. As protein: CASSSGQADVGELFF. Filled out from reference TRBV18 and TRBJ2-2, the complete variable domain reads NAGVMQNPRHLVRRRGQEARLRCSPMKGHSHVYWYRQLPEEGLKFMVYLQKENIIDESGMPKERFSAEFPKEGPSILRIQQVVRGDSAAYFCASSSGQADVGELFFGEGSRLTVL.

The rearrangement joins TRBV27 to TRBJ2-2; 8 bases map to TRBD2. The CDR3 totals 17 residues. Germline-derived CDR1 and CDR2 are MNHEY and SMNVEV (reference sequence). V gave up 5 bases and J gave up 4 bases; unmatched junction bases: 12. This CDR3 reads CASSRYDSGAPTGELFF. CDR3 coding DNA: TGTGCCAGCAGTCGTTACGATAGCGGGGCCCCCACCGGGGAGCTGTTTTTT.

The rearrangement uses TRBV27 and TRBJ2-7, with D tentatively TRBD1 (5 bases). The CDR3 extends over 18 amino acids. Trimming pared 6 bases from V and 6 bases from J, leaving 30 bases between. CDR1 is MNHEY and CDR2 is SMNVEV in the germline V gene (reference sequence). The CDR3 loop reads CASSDIFDGAPWGLEQYF. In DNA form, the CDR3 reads TGTGCCAGCAGCGATATCTTCGACGGCGCACCTTGGGGCCTCGAGCAGTACTTC.

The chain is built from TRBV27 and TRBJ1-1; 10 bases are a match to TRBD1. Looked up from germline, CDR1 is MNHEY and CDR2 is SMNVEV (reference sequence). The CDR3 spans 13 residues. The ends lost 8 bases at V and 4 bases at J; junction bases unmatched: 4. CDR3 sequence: CASAWTGGTEAFF. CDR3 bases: TGTGCCAGCGCCTGGACAGGGGGCACTGAAGCTTTCTTT.